This TCR beta chain was recovered during a study of T cell responses to AZD1222 COVID-19 vaccine. Study-wide context: Doses given second, at about 4 or about 12 weeks, were pooled.

Study-wide results and limits: Donors were chiefly white British, with a greater number of females, and clonal diversity was perhaps underestimated.

The CDR3 is 14 amino acids. Germline V gene sequence: CDR1 SGHDT, CDR2 YYEEEE. Trimming at V came to 4 bases and at J to 4 bases, leaving 7 bases not matched to a gene. As regards this clone: Its antigen is not identified.

Clones were sequenced by immunoSEQ multiplex PCR, and TCRdb holds only the in-frame ones, with some missing. In the table there are about 120,000 clones, 87% of which are singletons. This clonotype originated in an adult in good health. Here the sequenced sample was peripheral blood, taken on day 0 of AZD1222 vaccination. This chain links TRBV5-6 with TRBJ2-7, with 8 bases aligning to TRBD1. The CDR3 reads CASSLGTGVYEQYF. In nucleotides, the CDR3 is TGTGCCAGCAGCCTTGGGACAGGAGTTTACGAGCAGTACTTC.